The next 13 T cell receptor beta chains were all read from a single sample in a study of cytomegalovirus exposure and HLA in healthy donors. PCR primers comprised 60 Vbeta and 13 Jbeta primers. Only in-frame clones appear in the TCRdb table, and some are missing; sequencing was by immunoSEQ multiplex PCR. The clone table shows approximately 100,000 clones, with the ten largest holding about 0.59%. Sequencing was done on a sample of PBMCs. These receptors originate from a man aged 45-65 years in good health and CMV-seronegative.

CDR3 DNA sequence: TGTGCCAGCTCGTCAAGAGGGACAGGGGGCGAAGGGGAGACCCAGTACTTC. It codes for CASSSRGTGGEGETQYF. V is TRBV18 and J is TRBJ2-5, with 12 nucleotides matching TRBD1. The germline V gene has CDR1 KGHSH and CDR2 LQKENI. J gave up 5 bases and V 6 bases, and 13 bases lay outside the gene matches. There are 17 residues in the CDR3. Using reference TRBV18 and TRBJ2-5 for the parts outside the CDR3, the full variable domain is NAGVMQNPRHLVRRRGQEARLRCSPMKGHSHVYWYRQLPEEGLKFMVYLQKENIIDESGMPKERFSAEFPKEGPSILRIQQVVRGDSAAYFCASSSRGTGGEGETQYFGPGTRLLVL.

The CDR3 coding sequence is TGTGCCAGCACCGACAGGGGCGCAGATACGCAGTATTTT. Protein: CASTDRGADTQYF. V gene TRBV6-5 combines with J gene TRBJ2-3, with 8 bases identical to TRBD1. CDR3 length: 13 residues. V lost 7 bases and J lost 4; bases outside the gene matches: 4. Germline loops: CDR1 MNHEY, CDR2 SVGAGI.

The chain carries TRBV6-5 and TRBJ2-7, with TRBD1 identical over 9 bases. Germline V gene data show CDR1 as MNHEY and CDR2 as SVGAGI. The CDR3 sequence is 15 residues long. V trimming: 5 bases; J trimming: 1 base; junction bases outside the gene matches: 6. CDR3 DNA sequence: TGTGCCAGCAGTGGGGGGACAGGGCCTTCCTACGAGCAGTACTTC. Its protein is CASSGGTGPSYEQYF.

The CDR3 is CASSLATGLNEKLFF. CDR3 nucleotides: TGCGCCAGCAGCTTGGCGACAGGGCTTAATGAAAAACTGTTTTTT. The chain is built from TRBV5-1 and TRBJ1-4; 7 positions match TRBD1. There are 15 residues in the CDR3. The V gene end was trimmed by 0 bases and the J gene end by 4 bases; junction bases not matched to a gene: 3. The germline CDR1 and CDR2 sequences are SGHRS and YFSETQ.

CDR3 sequence (DNA): TGTGCCAGCAGTTACCCCCGGGCGGGGAGCTACGAGCAGTACTTC. Its translation: CASSYPRAGSYEQYF. The chain is built from TRBV6-5 and TRBJ2-7; a weak D match, TRBD2 (6 bases). The V gene's germline CDR1 is MNHEY and CDR2 SVGAGI. Trimming stripped 2 bases from V and 3 bases from J, with 14 bases between. CDR3 length: 15 amino acids.

This chain connects TRBV18 to TRBJ2-7; D remains unclear. Trimming took 3 bases from V and 3 from J, leaving 15 bases between them. This CDR3 has 15 residues. CDR1 is KGHSH and CDR2 is LQKENI in the germline V gene. The CDR3 reads CASSPSMSLLYEQYF. DNA of the CDR3: TGTGCCAGCTCACCTTCGATGTCTTTACTCTACGAGCAGTACTTC.

The gene calls are TRBV29-1 and TRBJ2-1; weak D call: TRBD2 (5 bases). Germline V gene sequence: CDR1 SQVTM, CDR2 ANQGSEA. Trimming pared 2 bases from V and 0 bases from J, leaving 26 bases between. The CDR3 spans 20 residues. The CDR3 DNA sequence: TGCAGCGTTGAATGGTGGCCCGAGGGAAGAATATTAAGCTCCTACAATGAGCAGTTCTTC. Protein sequence: CSVEWWPEGRILSSYNEQFF.

The chain has TRBV5-3 and TRBJ2-7; 15 bases match TRBD2. TRBV5-3 qualifies as an ORF whose function is uncertain. J gave up 2 bases and V 3 bases, and 3 bases lay outside the gene matches. This CDR3 comprises 16 residues. The CDR3 DNA reads TGTGCCAGAAGCTCTGGGACTAGCGGGAGGCCCTACGAGCAGTACTTC. Amino acid sequence: CARSSGTSGRPYEQYF.

This chain's CDR3 is CASSSVPSSYNEQFF. CDR3 nucleotide sequence: TGTGCCAGCAGCTCTGTGCCCAGCTCCTACAATGAGCAGTTCTTC. The chain joins TRBV5-4 to TRBJ2-1; D unresolved. V was clipped by 3 bases and J by 0 bases, with 10 bases between them. Germline CDR1 is SGHNT and CDR2 is YYREEE (reference sequence). The CDR3 contains 15 residues.

The chain combines TRBV19 with TRBJ2-5, with 7 bases aligning to TRBD1. CDR1 is LNHDA, CDR2 SQIVND, per germline (reference sequence). The CDR3 covers 13 residues. V lost 4 bases and J lost 5; bases outside the gene matches: 4. The CDR3 nucleotides read TGTGCCAGTAGTAGACAGGGACGGGAGACCCAGTACTTC. This codes for CASSRQGRETQYF.

The chain uses TRBV11-2 and TRBJ1-2, with TRBD1 matching 10 bases. There are 13 residues in the CDR3. Germline V lookup: CDR1 SGHAT, CDR2 FQNNGV. The junction had 4 bases not matched to a gene; V was cut back by 5 bases and J by 7 bases. The CDR3 DNA reads as TGTGCCAGCAGCCTCGACAGGGGGCTTGGCTACACCTTC. Its translation: CASSLDRGLGYTF.

V and J are TRBV6-9 and TRBJ1-5; D possibly corresponds to TRBD1 (6 bases). Germline CDR1 is MNHGY and CDR2 is SVAAGI. The CDR3 loop spans 14 amino acids. V gave up 6 bases and J gave up 2 bases, with 11 bases separating them. DNA of the CDR3: TGTGCCAGCAGACCGACAGGACGCAATCAGCCCCAGCATTTT. Protein sequence: CASRPTGRNQPQHF.

The chain combines TRBV18 with TRBJ2-7, with TRBD1 matching 11 bases. Germline loops: CDR1 KGHSH, CDR2 LQKENI. The CDR3 covers 15 residues. Trimming removed 2 bases from V and 3 bases from J; junction bases left unmatched: 3. In DNA, the CDR3 is TGTGCCAGCTCACCAGGGGGGACAGGGGGCTACGAGCAGTACTTC. Its protein product is CASSPGGTGGYEQYF.